The sequence of this T cell receptor beta chain was determined in a study of cytomegalovirus exposure and HLA in healthy donors. In the PCR, 60 Vbeta and 13 Jbeta primers were used. Profiling relied on immunoSEQ multiplex PCR, and the TCRdb table lists in-frame clones only, not all of them. The table records approximately 120,000 clones, roughly 80% of them present only once. This CDR3 comprises 15 residues. J was trimmed by 4 bases and V by 4 bases; bases with no gene match: 9. Germline values: CDR1 MGHRA, CDR2 YSYEKL. The sample comprised PBMCs. The receptor's source is a man aged 25 to 45 in good health and CMV-seronegative. The chain couples TRBV4-1 to TRBJ1-1; 7 bases match TRBD1. DNA of the CDR3: TGCGCCAGCAGCCGCACCAGCCAGGGGGGCACTGAAGCTTTCTTT. Amino acid sequence: CASSRTSQGGTEAFF.